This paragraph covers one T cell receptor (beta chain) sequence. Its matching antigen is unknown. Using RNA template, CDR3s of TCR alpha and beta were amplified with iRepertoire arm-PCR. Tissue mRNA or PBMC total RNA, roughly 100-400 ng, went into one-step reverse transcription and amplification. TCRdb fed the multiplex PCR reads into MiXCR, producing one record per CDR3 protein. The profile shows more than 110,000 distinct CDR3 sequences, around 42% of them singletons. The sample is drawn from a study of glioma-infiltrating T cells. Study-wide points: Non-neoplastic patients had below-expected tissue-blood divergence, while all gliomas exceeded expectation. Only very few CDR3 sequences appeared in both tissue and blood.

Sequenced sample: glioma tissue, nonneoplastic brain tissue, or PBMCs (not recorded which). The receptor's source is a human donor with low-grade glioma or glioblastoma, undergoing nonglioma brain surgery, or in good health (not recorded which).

This CDR3 reads CASSPQRGAGNTIYF. The CDR3 DNA sequence: TGTGCCAGCAGCCCCCAGCGAGGGGCTGGAAACACCATATATTTT. The chain couples TRBV7-2 to TRBJ1-3; D is perhaps TRBD1 (5 bases). V was trimmed by 5 bases and J by 2 bases, leaving 13 bases between them. Germline values: CDR1 SGHTA, CDR2 FQGNSA. The CDR3 runs to 15 residues.